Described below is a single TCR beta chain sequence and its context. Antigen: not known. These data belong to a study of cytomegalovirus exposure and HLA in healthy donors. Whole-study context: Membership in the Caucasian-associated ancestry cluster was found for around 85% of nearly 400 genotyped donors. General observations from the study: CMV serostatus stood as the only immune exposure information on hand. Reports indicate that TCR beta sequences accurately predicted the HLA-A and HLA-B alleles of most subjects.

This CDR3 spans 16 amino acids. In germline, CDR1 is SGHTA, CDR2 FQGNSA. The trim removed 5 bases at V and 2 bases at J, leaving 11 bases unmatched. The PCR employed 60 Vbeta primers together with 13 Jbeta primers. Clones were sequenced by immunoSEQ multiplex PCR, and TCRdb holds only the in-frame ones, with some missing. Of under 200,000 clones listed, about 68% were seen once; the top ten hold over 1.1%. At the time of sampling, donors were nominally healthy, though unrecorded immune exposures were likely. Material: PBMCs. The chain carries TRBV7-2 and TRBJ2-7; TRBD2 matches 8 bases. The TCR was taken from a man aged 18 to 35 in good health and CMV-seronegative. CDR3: CASSPFLRAGAYEQYF. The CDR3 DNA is TGTGCCAGCAGCCCCTTCCTCCGAGCGGGAGCCTACGAGCAGTACTTC. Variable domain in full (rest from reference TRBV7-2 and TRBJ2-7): GAGVSQSPSNKVTEKGKDVELRCDPISGHTALYWYRQSLGQGLEFLIYFQGNSAPDKSGLPSDRFSAERTGGSVSTLTIQRTQQEDSAVYLCASSPFLRAGAYEQYFGPGTRLTVT.